Below, 21 T cell receptor beta chains from the same sample are listed, as sequenced in a study of blood T cell repertoires in COVID-19 (dated by TCRdb to the early 2020s). To prepare the library, the immunoSEQ multiplex PCR assay was applied. The immuneACCESS repertoire file appears here via TCRdb, limited to in-frame rearrangements. These files lack a portion of the clones; in checked studies, under half of the deficit traces to unresolved V genes, and the cause of the others is not known. This sample has 200,000 to 250,000 clones in its table, and roughly 87% of those were observed once. Together, the top ten hold about 6% of the sample. Sequencing was done on a sample of PBMCs or T cells enriched from blood (not recorded which). The receptors were sampled from a woman between 25 and 40 years old with acute COVID-19.

The rearrangement links TRBV28 to TRBJ2-3; 7 positions match TRBD2. From germline, CDR1 is MDHEN and CDR2 SYDVKM. V lost 5 bases to trimming and J lost 0 bases; unmatched junction nucleotides: 5. There are 15 residues in the CDR3. The CDR3 loop reads CASSTSGTSTDTQYF. As DNA, the CDR3 is TGTGCCAGCAGTACGAGCGGGACTAGCACAGATACGCAGTATTTT.

This clone was recorded a few times. The J gene is TRBJ2-7, the V gene TRBV29-1; D may be TRBD2 (5 bases). The CDR3 runs 13 residues. The germline V gene has CDR1 SQVTM and CDR2 ANQGSEA. V gave up 6 bases and J gave up 0 bases, with 12 bases separating them. CDR3: CSVKGVPSYEQYF. The CDR3 nucleotides read TGCAGCGTGAAGGGAGTGCCCTCCTACGAGCAGTACTTC.

The V and J genes are TRBV28 and TRBJ1-1, with 8 bases matching TRBD1. J was trimmed by 1 base and V by 5 bases; bases with no gene match: 12. The CDR3 spans 17 residues. Germline V lookup: CDR1 MDHEN, CDR2 SYDVKM. CDR3: CASSPRPHGQGNTEAFF. The CDR3 DNA is TGTGCCAGCAGTCCGAGACCCCATGGACAGGGGAACACTGAAGCTTTCTTT.

This chain joins TRBV5-6 and TRBJ1-2; D unresolved. V was clipped by 5 bases and J by 2 bases, with 16 bases between them. Germline values: CDR1 SGHDT, CDR2 YYEEEE. The CDR3 has 15 residues. The CDR3 sequence: CASSMRKALNYGYTF. The CDR3 coding sequence is TGTGCCAGCAGTATGAGGAAGGCCCTAAACTATGGCTACACCTTC.

This clone came up once. V gene TRBV14 combines with J gene TRBJ2-3; unclear D gene. Trimming cost V 3 bases and J 4 bases, with 2 bases left between them. The germline CDR1 and CDR2 sequences are SGHDN and FVKESK. The CDR3 sequence is 11 residues long. As DNA, the CDR3 is TGTGCCAGCAGCCACTCAGATACGCAGTATTTT. Translated, it gives CASSHSDTQYF.

This clone appeared a single time. The V and J genes are TRBV27 and TRBJ2-3, with 8 bases that match TRBD1. The CDR3 spans 16 residues. The V segment lost 5 bases and the J segment 3 bases; nucleotides outside the gene matches: 10. In germline, CDR1 is MNHEY, CDR2 SMNVEV (reference sequence). CDR3 protein: CASSLQGAGLTDTQYF. DNA of the CDR3: TGTGCCAGCAGTCTCCAGGGGGCCGGTTTGACAGATACGCAGTATTTT.

This chain connects TRBV7-6 to TRBJ1-4; D gene ambiguous. V was pared by 5 bases and J by 7 bases, with 8 bases between. There are 12 residues in the CDR3. In germline, CDR1 is SGHVS, CDR2 FNYEAQ. In DNA, the CDR3 is TGTGCCAGCAGCCTTTCTCCTGAAAAACTGTTTTTT. Its translation is CASSLSPEKLFF.

This chain joins TRBV6-1 and TRBJ2-7; D remains ambiguous. CDR1 is MNHNS, CDR2 SASEGT, per germline. There are 12 residues in the CDR3. V was pared by 3 bases and J by 2 bases, with 5 bases between. CDR3 in amino acids: CASSDRTYEQYF. CDR3 bases: TGTGCCAGCAGTGACCGTACCTACGAGCAGTACTTC.

The rearrangement uses TRBV5-4 and TRBJ1-3, with D uncertain. The V end lost 1 base, the J end lost 0 bases, and 8 bases lay between the germline ends. CDR1 SGHNT and CDR2 YYREEE come from the germline V gene (reference sequence). This CDR3 has 15 residues. CDR3 amino acids: CASSLTAASGNTIYF. The CDR3 DNA sequence: TGTGCCAGCAGCTTGACAGCTGCCTCTGGAAACACCATATATTTT.

DNA for the CDR3: TGTGCCAGTTACGAGGAGGGTCACACTGAAGCTTTCTTT. This sequence encodes CASYEEGHTEAFF. The V and J genes are TRBV5-6 and TRBJ1-1; D remains unclear. Trimming removed 8 bases from V and 3 bases from J, with 14 bases in between. CDR3 length equals 13 residues. Germline CDR1 SGHDT, CDR2 YYEEEE. The full variable domain, with the rest looked up from reference TRBV5-6 and TRBJ1-1, is DAGVTQSPTHLIKTRGQQVTLRCSPKSGHDTVSWYQQALGQGPQFIFQYYEEEERQRGNFPDRFSGHQFPNYSSELNVNALLLGDSALYLCASYEEGHTEAFFGQGTRLTVV.

The J gene is TRBJ1-1, the V gene TRBV7-9, with a weak D call TRBD1 (5 bases). The V end was cut by 2 bases, the J end by 4 bases, with 11 bases between. Looked up from germline, CDR1 is SEHNR and CDR2 is FQNEAQ (reference sequence). This CDR3 region has 14 residues. This CDR3 is CASSLTRQFTEAFF. The CDR3 nucleotides are TGTGCCAGCAGCTTAACCCGACAGTTCACTGAAGCTTTCTTT.

V gene TRBV5-6 combines with J gene TRBJ2-3; 10 bases are a match to TRBD2. The CDR3 is 16 amino acids. The germline V gene encodes CDR1 SGHDT and CDR2 YYEEEE. Trimming at V came to 1 base and at J to 5 bases, leaving 7 bases not matched to a gene. Here the CDR3 reads CASSLRLAGAVDTQYF. The CDR3 nucleotides read TGTGCCAGCAGCTTGAGGCTAGCGGGGGCGGTAGATACGCAGTATTTT.

The J gene is TRBJ2-7, the V gene TRBV3-1 (or the pseudogene TRBV3-2); D is possibly TRBD2 (8 bases). The germline V and J ends were trimmed by 4 bases and 0 bases, with 19 bases remaining between them. This CDR3 region has 17 residues. Germline V gene data show CDR1 as LGHDT and CDR2 as YNNKEL (reference sequence). Here the CDR3 reads CASSLSPGGGHSYEQYF. The CDR3 DNA is TGTGCCAGCAGCCTATCCCCGGGAGGGGGCCACTCCTACGAGCAGTACTTC.

This clone has a single count. The chain couples TRBV10-3 to TRBJ2-3; 11 positions agree with TRBD2. Germline V gene sequence: CDR1 ENHRY, CDR2 SYGVKD. The CDR3 runs 17 residues. Trimming at V came to 4 bases and at J to 4 bases, leaving 10 bases not matched to a gene. In DNA form, the CDR3 reads TGTGCCATCAGTGTTATTAGCGGGGGGGTGGTGGCAGATACGCAGTATTTT. It yields the protein CAISVISGGVVADTQYF.

This chain joins TRBV6-1 and TRBJ2-3; 11 positions agree with TRBD2. This CDR3 has 18 residues. Per germline, CDR1 MNHNS and CDR2 SASEGT. V lost 6 bases to trimming and J lost 0 bases; unmatched junction nucleotides: 11. CDR3: CASREKETSGVSTDTQYF. CDR3 coding DNA: TGTGCCAGCAGGGAAAAAGAGACTAGCGGGGTTAGCACAGATACGCAGTATTTT.

The V gene is TRBV19, the J gene TRBJ2-5, with 11 bases fitting TRBD2. This CDR3 is 15 amino acids long. V gave up 2 bases and J gave up 5 bases; unmatched junction bases: 4. Germline assignment: CDR1 LNHDA and CDR2 SQIVND (reference sequence). In DNA form, the CDR3 reads TGTGCCAGTAGTATACTAGCGGGGGGCGTGGAGACCCAGTACTTC. Its protein is CASSILAGGVETQYF.

The table lists this clone with a count of one. J is TRBJ2-2 and V is TRBV14; D is undetermined. The V end was cut by 1 base, the J end by 7 bases, with 10 bases between. The CDR3 loop spans 14 amino acids. The germline gives CDR1 SGHDN, CDR2 FVKESK. The CDR3 loop is CASSQVMYSGELFF. CDR3 nucleotides: TGTGCCAGCAGCCAAGTTATGTATAGCGGGGAGCTGTTTTTT.

This sequence joins TRBV7-3 and TRBJ2-1, with TRBD2 matching over 13 bases. V shed 5 bases, J shed 7 bases, and the junction held 8 bases outside the gene matches. In germline, CDR1 is SGHTA, CDR2 FQGTGA. The CDR3 spans 16 residues. The CDR3 loop is CASSPAGTSGKNEQFF. The CDR3 coding sequence is TGTGCCAGCAGCCCTGCCGGGACTAGCGGGAAAAATGAGCAGTTCTTC.

V gene TRBV11-2 combines with J gene TRBJ2-5, with a possible D match to TRBD2 (5 bases). The CDR3 is 16 residues long. V was shortened by 5 bases and J by 5 bases, with 21 bases between the two germline ends. Germline lookup yields CDR1 SGHAT and CDR2 FQNNGV. The CDR3 sequence: CASSPDRGQARETQYF. The CDR3 bases are TGTGCCAGCAGCCCCGATCGCGGGCAGGCCAGGGAGACCCAGTACTTC.

A few counts support this clone. The chain employs TRBV28 and TRBJ1-5; no firm D call. This CDR3 is built from 12 residues. Germline values: CDR1 MDHEN, CDR2 SYDVKM. Trimming stripped 3 bases from V and 6 bases from J, with 6 bases between. CDR3 sequence (DNA): TGTGCCAGCAGTTTCCCGAGTCAGCCCCAGCATTTT. Protein sequence: CASSFPSQPQHF.

The chain combines TRBV7-9 with TRBJ2-7, with D possibly matching TRBD1 (5 bases). Germline V gives CDR1 SEHNR, CDR2 FQNEAQ (reference sequence). Trimming stripped 4 bases from V and 3 bases from J, with 16 bases between. This CDR3 comprises 15 residues. CDR3 loop: CASSSTTGYHYEQYF. As DNA, the CDR3 is TGTGCCAGCAGCTCAACCACAGGTTACCACTACGAGCAGTACTTC.